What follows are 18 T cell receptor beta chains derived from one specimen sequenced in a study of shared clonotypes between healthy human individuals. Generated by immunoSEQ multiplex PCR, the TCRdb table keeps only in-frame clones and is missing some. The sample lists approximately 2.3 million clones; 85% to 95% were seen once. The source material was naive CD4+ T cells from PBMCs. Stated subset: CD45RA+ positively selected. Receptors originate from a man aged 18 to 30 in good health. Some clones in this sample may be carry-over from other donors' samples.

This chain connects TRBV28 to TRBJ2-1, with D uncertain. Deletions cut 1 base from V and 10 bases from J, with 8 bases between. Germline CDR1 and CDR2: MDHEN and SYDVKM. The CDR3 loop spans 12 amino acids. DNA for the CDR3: TGTGCCAGCAGTTTATCAACCGGCGAGCAGTTCTTC. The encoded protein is CASSLSTGEQFF.

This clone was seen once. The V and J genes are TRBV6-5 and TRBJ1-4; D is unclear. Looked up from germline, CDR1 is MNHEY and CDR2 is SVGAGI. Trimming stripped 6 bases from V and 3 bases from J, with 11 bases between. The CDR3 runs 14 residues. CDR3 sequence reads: CASSLRTSNEKLFF. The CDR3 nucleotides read TGTGCCAGCAGCCTTCGTACCTCTAATGAAAAACTGTTTTTT.

As DNA, the CDR3 is TGTGCCAGCTCACCGCAGAGACAGGGGCAAGAGACCCAGTACTTC. Translation: CASSPQRQGQETQYF. The chain links TRBV18 to TRBJ2-5; 8 bases map to TRBD1. Germline V lookup: CDR1 KGHSH, CDR2 LQKENI. V lost 3 bases to trimming and J lost 2 bases; unmatched junction nucleotides: 5. The CDR3 runs 15 residues.

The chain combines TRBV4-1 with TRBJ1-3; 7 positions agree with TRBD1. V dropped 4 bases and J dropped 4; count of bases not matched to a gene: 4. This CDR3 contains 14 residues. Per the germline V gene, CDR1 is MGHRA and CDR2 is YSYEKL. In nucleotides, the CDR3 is TGCGCCAGCAGCCCTAAGGGACAGGGAAACACCATATATTTT. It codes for CASSPKGQGNTIYF.

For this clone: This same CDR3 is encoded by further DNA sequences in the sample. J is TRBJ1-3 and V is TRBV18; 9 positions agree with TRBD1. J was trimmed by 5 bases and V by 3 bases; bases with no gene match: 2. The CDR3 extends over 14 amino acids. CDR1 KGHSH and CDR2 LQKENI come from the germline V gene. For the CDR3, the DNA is TGTGCCAGCTCACCGGGGACAGGGCGAAACACCATATATTTT. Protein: CASSPGTGRNTIYF.

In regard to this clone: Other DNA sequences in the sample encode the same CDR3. The CDR3 sequence: CASSFRGQGGQETQYF. In DNA form, the CDR3 reads TGCGCCAGCAGCTTTCGGGGACAGGGGGGTCAAGAGACCCAGTACTTC. This chain connects TRBV5-1 to TRBJ2-5, with 11 bases aligning to TRBD1. This CDR3 has 16 amino acids. V shed 2 bases and J 2 bases; nucleotides not matched to a gene: 5. CDR1 is SGHRS and CDR2 is YFSETQ in the germline V gene.

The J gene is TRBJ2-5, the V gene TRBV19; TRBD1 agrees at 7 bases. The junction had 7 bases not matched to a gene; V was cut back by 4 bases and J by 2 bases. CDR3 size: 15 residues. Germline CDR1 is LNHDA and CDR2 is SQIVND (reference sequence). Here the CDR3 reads CASSTRQGIQETQYF. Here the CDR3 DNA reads TGTGCCAGTAGTACCCGACAGGGAATTCAAGAGACCCAGTACTTC. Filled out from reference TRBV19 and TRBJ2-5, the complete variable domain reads DGGITQSPKYLFRKEGQNVTLSCEQNLNHDAMYWYRQDPGQGLRLIYYSQIVNDFQKGDIAEGYSVSREKKESFPLTVTSAQKNPTAFYLCASSTRQGIQETQYFGPGTRLLVL.

The CDR3 DNA is TGCGCCAGCAGCCCTCAAACGATAGGGGGCACGGCGCAGTATTTT. Translated, it gives CASSPQTIGGTAQYF. The chain has TRBV5-1 and TRBJ2-3; TRBD1 matches 7 bases. The CDR3 is 15 amino acids. The V gene end was trimmed by 4 bases and the J gene end by 10 bases; junction bases not matched to a gene: 15. CDR1 SGHRS and CDR2 YFSETQ come from the germline V gene.

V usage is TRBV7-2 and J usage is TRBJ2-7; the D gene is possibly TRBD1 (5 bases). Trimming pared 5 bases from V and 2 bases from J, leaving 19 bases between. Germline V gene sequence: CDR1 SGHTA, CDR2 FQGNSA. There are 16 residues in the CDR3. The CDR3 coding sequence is TGTGCCAGCAGCCTTCTGGGATTAAGGGGCCCCTACGAGCAGTACTTC. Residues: CASSLLGLRGPYEQYF. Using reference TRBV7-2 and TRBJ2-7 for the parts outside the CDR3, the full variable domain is GAGVSQSPSNKVTEKGKDVELRCDPISGHTALYWYRQSLGQGLEFLIYFQGNSAPDKSGLPSDRFSAERTGGSVSTLTIQRTQQEDSAVYLCASSLLGLRGPYEQYFGPGTRLTVT.

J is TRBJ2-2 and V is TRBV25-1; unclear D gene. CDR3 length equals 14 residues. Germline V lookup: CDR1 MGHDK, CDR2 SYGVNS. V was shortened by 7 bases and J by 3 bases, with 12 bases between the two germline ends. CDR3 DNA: TGTGCCAGCACGCAAGGGTATCACACCGGGGAGCTGTTTTTT. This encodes CASTQGYHTGELFF.

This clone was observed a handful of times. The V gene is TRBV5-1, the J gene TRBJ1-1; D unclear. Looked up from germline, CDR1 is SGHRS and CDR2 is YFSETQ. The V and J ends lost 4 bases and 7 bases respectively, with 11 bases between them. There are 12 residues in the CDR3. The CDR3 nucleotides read TGCGCCAGCAGCCTAACACCGAATGAAGCTTTCTTT. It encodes CASSLTPNEAFF. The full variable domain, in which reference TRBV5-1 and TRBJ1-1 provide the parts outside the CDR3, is KAGVTQTPRYLIKTRGQQVTLSCSPISGHRSVSWYQQTPGQGLQFLFEYFSETQRNKGNFPGRFSGRQFSNSRSEMNVSTLELGDSALYLCASSLTPNEAFFGQGTRLTVV.

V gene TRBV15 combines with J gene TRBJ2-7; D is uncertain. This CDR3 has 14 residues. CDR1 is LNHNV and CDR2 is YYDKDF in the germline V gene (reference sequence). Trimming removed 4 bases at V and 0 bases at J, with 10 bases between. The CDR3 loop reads CATSMRKSSYEQYF. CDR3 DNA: TGTGCCACCAGCATGCGGAAGAGCTCCTACGAGCAGTACTTC.

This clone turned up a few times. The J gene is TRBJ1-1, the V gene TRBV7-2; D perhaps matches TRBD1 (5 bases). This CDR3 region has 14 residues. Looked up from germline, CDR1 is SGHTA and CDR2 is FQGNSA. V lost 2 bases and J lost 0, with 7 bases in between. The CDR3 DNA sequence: TGTGCCAGCAGCTTATTAGGGGTGAACACTGAAGCTTTCTTT. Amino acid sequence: CASSLLGVNTEAFF.

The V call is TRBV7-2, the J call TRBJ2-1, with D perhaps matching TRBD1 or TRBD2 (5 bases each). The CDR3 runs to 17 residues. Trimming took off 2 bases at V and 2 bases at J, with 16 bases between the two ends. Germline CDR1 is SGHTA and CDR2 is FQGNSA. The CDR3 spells CASSLTFGGDPYNEQFF. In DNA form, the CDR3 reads TGTGCCAGCAGCTTAACGTTTGGGGGAGATCCCTACAATGAGCAGTTCTTC.

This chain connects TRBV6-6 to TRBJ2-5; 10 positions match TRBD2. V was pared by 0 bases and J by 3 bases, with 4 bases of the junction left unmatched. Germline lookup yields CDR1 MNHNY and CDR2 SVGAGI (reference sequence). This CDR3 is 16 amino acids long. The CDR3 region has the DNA TGTGCCAGCAGTTACTCGGCGCTAGCGGGAGAAGAGACCCAGTACTTC. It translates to CASSYSALAGEETQYF.

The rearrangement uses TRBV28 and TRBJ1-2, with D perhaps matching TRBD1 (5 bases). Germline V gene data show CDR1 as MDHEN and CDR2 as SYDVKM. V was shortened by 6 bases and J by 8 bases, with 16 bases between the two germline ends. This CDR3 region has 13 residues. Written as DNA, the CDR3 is TGTGCCAGCAGCCAACCGGGACGCTGGGGCTACACCTTC. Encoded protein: CASSQPGRWGYTF.

The CDR3 DNA sequence: TGTGCCAGCAGCGTAGAGCCAGGCTCTGGAAACACCATATATTTT. Encoded protein: CASSVEPGSGNTIYF. The chain couples TRBV9 to TRBJ1-3, with D hard to call. CDR1 and CDR2 from the germline V gene are SGDLS and YYNGEE. This CDR3 has 15 amino acids. V lost 0 bases, J lost 0 bases, and 7 bases lay in between. Complete variable domain (other parts from reference TRBV9 and TRBJ1-3): DSGVTQTPKHLITATGQRVTLRCSPRSGDLSVYWYQQSLDQGLQFLIQYYNGEERAKGNILERFSAQQFPDLHSELNLSSLELGDSALYFCASSVEPGSGNTIYFGEGSWLTVV.

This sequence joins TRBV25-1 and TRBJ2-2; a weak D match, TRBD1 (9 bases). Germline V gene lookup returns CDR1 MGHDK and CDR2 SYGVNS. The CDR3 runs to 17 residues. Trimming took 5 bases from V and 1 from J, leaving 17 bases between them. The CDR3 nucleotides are TGTGCCAGCAGTACCGCGGGGGGACAGGGGAACACCGGGGAGCTGTTTTTT. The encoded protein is CASSTAGGQGNTGELFF.